Sequencing of this TCR beta chain was carried out in a study of cytomegalovirus exposure and HLA in healthy donors. 60 Vbeta and 13 Jbeta primers were used in PCR. TCRdb's copy holds only in-frame clones and misses some; the assay was immunoSEQ multiplex PCR. The data hold a few hundred thousand clones, with about three quarters observed a single time. Trimming removed 8 bases from V and 8 bases from J; junction bases left unmatched: 11. The CDR3 runs to 13 residues. In germline, CDR1 is MRHNA, CDR2 SNTAGT. The chain links TRBV6-4 to TRBJ1-1, with 7 bases identical to TRBD1. The specimen was PBMCs. The TCR was taken from a man in his forties in good health and CMV-seronegative. CDR3 loop: CASSRTGRTEAFF. In nucleotides, the CDR3 is TGTGCCAGCTCGCGGACAGGAAGAACCGAAGCTTTCTTT.